This T cell receptor (beta chain) was recovered during a study of identical twins. This clonotype was counted only a few times. TCRdb reprocessed the 5' RACE reads with MiXCR, giving one entry per CDR3 protein. In the table there are 1.5 million or so distinct CDR3 sequences, about 30% of which are singletons. The clonotype originates from a newborn girl in good health. Sequenced material: cord blood.

CDR3 protein: CASSLSPTSGLKNIQYF. The CDR3 DNA reads TGTGCCAGCAGCTTATCCCCAACTAGCGGCCTCAAAAACATTCAGTACTTC. The chain carries TRBV7-2 and TRBJ2-4; 8 positions agree with TRBD2. Germline V gene lookup returns CDR1 SGHTA and CDR2 FQGNSA. V shed 2 bases, J shed 3 bases, and the junction held 9 bases outside the gene matches. The CDR3 totals 17 residues. The whole variable domain, filled in from reference TRBV7-2 and TRBJ2-4, reads GAGVSQSPSNKVTEKGKDVELRCDPISGHTALYWYRQSLGQGLEFLIYFQGNSAPDKSGLPSDRFSAERTGGSVSTLTIQRTQQEDSAVYLCASSLSPTSGLKNIQYFGAGTRLSVL.